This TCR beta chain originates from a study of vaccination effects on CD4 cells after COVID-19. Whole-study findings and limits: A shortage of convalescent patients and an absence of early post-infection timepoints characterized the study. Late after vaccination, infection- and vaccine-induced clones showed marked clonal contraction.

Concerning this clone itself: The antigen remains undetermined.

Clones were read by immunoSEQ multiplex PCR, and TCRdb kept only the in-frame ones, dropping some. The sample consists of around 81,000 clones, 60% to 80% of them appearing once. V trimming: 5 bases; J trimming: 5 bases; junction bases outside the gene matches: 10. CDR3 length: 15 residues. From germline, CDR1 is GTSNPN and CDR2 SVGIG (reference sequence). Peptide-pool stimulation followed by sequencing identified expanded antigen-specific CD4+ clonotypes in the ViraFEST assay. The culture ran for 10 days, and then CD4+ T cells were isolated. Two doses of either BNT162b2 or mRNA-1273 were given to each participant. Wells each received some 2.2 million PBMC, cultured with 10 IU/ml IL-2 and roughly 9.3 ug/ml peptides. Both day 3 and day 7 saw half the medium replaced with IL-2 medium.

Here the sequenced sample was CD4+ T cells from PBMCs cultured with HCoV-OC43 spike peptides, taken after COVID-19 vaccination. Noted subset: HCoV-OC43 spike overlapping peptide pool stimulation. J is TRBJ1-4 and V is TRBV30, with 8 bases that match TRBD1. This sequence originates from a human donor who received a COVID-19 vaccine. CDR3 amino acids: CAWALWDRTNEKLFF. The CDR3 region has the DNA TGTGCCTGGGCCCTGTGGGACAGGACAAATGAAAAACTGTTTTTT.